Shown below are 16 T cell receptor beta chains from a single sample sequenced in a study of T cell responses to AZD1222 COVID-19 vaccine. Sequencing was performed with immunoSEQ multiplex PCR; in TCRdb, only in-frame clones are kept and a portion is missing. The repertoire includes 95,000 to 110,000 clones, 93% of them detected once, and around 5% sits in the top ten. The sample here was peripheral blood, taken on day 0 of AZD1222 vaccination. Receptors originate from an adult in good health.

The chain combines TRBV18 with TRBJ2-7, with D uncertain. CDR3 size: 12 residues. Trimming cost V 4 bases and J 4 bases, with 8 bases left between them. The germline V gene encodes CDR1 KGHSH and CDR2 LQKENI. CDR3: CASSQNTYEQYF. For the CDR3, the DNA is TGTGCCAGCTCACAGAATACGTACGAGCAGTACTTC. Full variable domain (missing parts from reference TRBV18 and TRBJ2-7): NAGVMQNPRHLVRRRGQEARLRCSPMKGHSHVYWYRQLPEEGLKFMVYLQKENIIDESGMPKERFSAEFPKEGPSILRIQQVVRGDSAAYFCASSQNTYEQYFGPGTRLTVT.

This clone was counted a few times. This chain joins TRBV29-1 and TRBJ2-2; no firm D call. V was trimmed by 3 bases and J by 2 bases, leaving 7 bases between them. The CDR3 is made up of 13 amino acids. CDR1 SQVTM and CDR2 ANQGSEA come from the germline V gene. The CDR3 sequence is CSVESDNTGELFF. The CDR3, as DNA: TGCAGCGTTGAGTCGGATAACACCGGGGAGCTGTTTTTT.

This clone showed up just once. The V and J genes are TRBV9 and TRBJ2-2; 10 positions agree with TRBD2. With V trimmed by 3 bases and J by 4 bases, 6 bases remained unmatched. The CDR3 is 16 amino acids. CDR1 and CDR2 (germline): SGDLS, YYNGEE. The CDR3 spells CASSALAGAGTGELFF. In DNA, the CDR3 is TGTGCCAGCAGCGCCCTAGCGGGAGCGGGCACCGGGGAGCTGTTTTTT.

J is TRBJ1-1 and V is TRBV4-1; D unclear. This CDR3 has 14 residues. The V end lost 2 bases, the J end lost 5 bases, and 12 bases lay between the germline ends. The V gene's germline CDR1 is MGHRA and CDR2 YSYEKL. The CDR3 DNA is TGCGCCAGCAGCCAATATTTCCGGGGAACTGAAGCTTTCTTT. It encodes CASSQYFRGTEAFF.

The chain links TRBV25-1 to TRBJ1-1; TRBD1 matches at 8 bases. The CDR3 loop spans 13 amino acids. The germline V gene encodes CDR1 MGHDK and CDR2 SYGVNS. Unmatched junction bases numbered 5, after V lost 6 bases and J lost 5 bases. The CDR3 is CASSRGRATEAFF. CDR3 coding DNA: TGTGCCAGCAGCAGGGGGCGGGCTACTGAAGCTTTCTTT. The complete variable domain, with remaining parts taken from reference TRBV25-1 and TRBJ1-1, reads EADIYQTPRYLVIGTGKKITLECSQTMGHDKMYWYQQDPGMELHLIHYSYGVNSTEKGDLSSESTVSRIRTEHFPLTLESARPSHTSQYLCASSRGRATEAFFGQGTRLTVV.

This rearrangement joins TRBV7-2 to TRBJ1-4; D call uncertain. This CDR3 region has 14 residues. The V end was cut by 3 bases, the J end by 0 bases, with 5 bases between. Germline assignment: CDR1 SGHTA and CDR2 FQGNSA. The CDR3 DNA sequence: TGTGCCAGCAGCTTGAGCTCAACTAATGAAAAACTGTTTTTT. It translates to CASSLSSTNEKLFF.

The rearrangement links TRBV5-1 to TRBJ1-1; TRBD1 is a possible D gene (5 bases). The germline V and J ends were trimmed by 3 bases and 4 bases, with 13 bases remaining between them. This CDR3 is built from 14 residues. The germline gives CDR1 SGHRS, CDR2 YFSETQ. The CDR3 sequence: CASSSHWGVTEAFF. CDR3 nucleotide sequence: TGCGCCAGCAGCTCTCATTGGGGGGTCACTGAAGCTTTCTTT.

The gene calls are TRBV4-2 and TRBJ1-3; no firm D call. This CDR3 region has 15 residues. Germline loops: CDR1 LGHNA, CDR2 YNFKEQ. Between the trimmed V and J ends, which lost 4 bases and 0 bases, there was a span of 10 bases. The CDR3 DNA reads as TGTGCCAGCAGCCCCCTAGGACGCTCTGGAAACACCATATATTTT. Its translation: CASSPLGRSGNTIYF.

The chain joins TRBV10-1 to TRBJ2-7; 8 bases fit TRBD1. Trimming removed 0 bases from V and 9 bases from J; junction bases left unmatched: 7. The CDR3 has 14 amino acids. Germline CDR1 WNHNN, CDR2 SYGVQD (reference sequence). The CDR3: CASSESGQGAGQYF. The CDR3 DNA sequence: TGCGCCAGCAGTGAGTCTGGACAGGGAGCCGGGCAGTACTTC.

The chain joins TRBV3-1 (or the pseudogene TRBV3-2) to TRBJ2-7; 11 bases line up with TRBD2. With V trimmed by 2 bases and J by 0 bases, 9 bases remained unmatched. Germline CDR1 and CDR2: LGHDT and YNNKEL (reference sequence). The CDR3 has 18 amino acids. The CDR3 is CASSQRRTSGLSSYEQYF. The DNA for the CDR3 is TGTGCCAGCAGCCAAAGGAGGACTAGCGGGCTAAGCTCCTACGAGCAGTACTTC.

The chain has TRBV6-5 and TRBJ1-4; D unresolved. Between the trimmed V and J ends, which lost 3 bases and 5 bases, there was a span of 10 bases. This CDR3 has 14 residues. Germline CDR1 reads MNHEY; CDR2 reads SVGAGI. The CDR3 region is CASSYSGRNEKLFF. The DNA of the CDR3 is TGTGCCAGCAGTTATTCCGGACGGAATGAAAAACTGTTTTTT.

V and J are TRBV11-3 and TRBJ2-5, with TRBD1 identical over 7 bases. Germline-derived CDR1 and CDR2 are SGHNT and YENEEA. The CDR3 runs 15 residues. After removal of 3 bases from V and 4 bases from J, the junction contained 8 bases not matched to a gene. CDR3 nucleotides: TGTGCCAGCAGCTTGGGGACAGAAAGCGCAGAGACCCAGTACTTC. It specifies CASSLGTESAETQYF.

This chain uses TRBV18 with TRBJ1-3; TRBD1 is a possible D gene (6 bases). CDR3 size: 16 residues. Germline V gene sequence: CDR1 KGHSH, CDR2 LQKENI. The ends were cut back, 1 base at V and 0 bases at J, with 10 bases in the middle. The chain's CDR3 is CASSPRGQSSGNTIYF. The DNA of the CDR3 is TGTGCCAGCTCACCACGCGGACAGAGCTCTGGAAACACCATATATTTT.

The chain recombines TRBV5-1 with TRBJ1-1, with 9 nucleotides matching TRBD1. V dropped 0 bases and J dropped 11; count of bases not matched to a gene: 8. The CDR3 has 14 residues. CDR1 is SGHRS, CDR2 YFSETQ, per germline. The CDR3 DNA reads as TGCGCCAGCAGCTTGGAGCCGGGACAGGGAACTGCTTTCTTT. It encodes CASSLEPGQGTAFF.

V usage is TRBV19 and J usage is TRBJ2-7; the match to TRBD1 covers 7 bases. Germline CDR1 and CDR2: LNHDA and SQIVND (reference sequence). The ends lost 4 bases at V and 3 bases at J; junction bases unmatched: 0. CDR3 size: 12 residues. This CDR3 reads CASSNRGYEQYF. The CDR3 nucleotides are TGTGCCAGTAGTAACAGGGGCTACGAGCAGTACTTC.

Regarding this clone: This specimen includes other DNA sequences encoding the same CDR3. The V and J genes are TRBV7-2 and TRBJ2-7, with a weak D call TRBD1 (5 bases). There are 11 residues in the CDR3. Germline CDR1 and CDR2: SGHTA and FQGNSA. The germline V and J ends were trimmed by 2 bases and 7 bases, with 6 bases remaining between them. CDR3 loop: CASSLRGEQYF. CDR3 nucleotides: TGTGCCAGCAGCTTAAGGGGAGAGCAGTACTTC. The variable domain in full, completed from reference TRBV7-2 and TRBJ2-7, reads GAGVSQSPSNKVTEKGKDVELRCDPISGHTALYWYRQSLGQGLEFLIYFQGNSAPDKSGLPSDRFSAERTGGSVSTLTIQRTQQEDSAVYLCASSLRGEQYFGPGTRLTVT.